One sample yielded the 10 T cell receptor beta chains listed below, sequenced in a study of blood T cell repertoires in COVID-19. Libraries were prepared by immunoSEQ multiplex PCR; TCRdb keeps only in-frame clonotypes and omits some of them. The data contain about 220,000 clones, roughly 89% of them singletons. The sequenced sample was PBMCs or T cells enriched from blood (not recorded which). All receptors derive from a woman aged 30 to 39 with acute COVID-19.

The J gene is TRBJ1-5, the V gene TRBV18; 9 bases line up with TRBD1. CDR1 and CDR2 from the germline V gene are KGHSH and LQKENI. The V and J ends lost 5 bases and 6 bases, in that order; junction bases with no gene match: 8. The CDR3 has 15 amino acids. Here the CDR3 reads CASSSTDRGIQPQHF. DNA for the CDR3: TGTGCCAGCTCATCCACCGACAGGGGGATTCAGCCCCAGCATTTT.

The chain couples TRBV7-2 to TRBJ2-5; the match to TRBD1 covers 8 bases. The length of the CDR3 is 14 residues. V shed 11 bases and J 4 bases; nucleotides not matched to a gene: 12. The V gene's germline CDR1 is SGHTA and CDR2 FQGNSA. Here the CDR3 reads CAVGPYRGLETQYF. The CDR3 DNA sequence: TGTGCCGTGGGCCCCTACAGGGGGTTAGAGACCCAGTACTTC.

The V gene is TRBV7-6, the J gene TRBJ2-1; 9 positions match TRBD2. The CDR3 extends over 15 amino acids. V was pared by 5 bases and J by 7 bases, with 9 bases of the junction left unmatched. Germline V gives CDR1 SGHVS, CDR2 FNYEAQ. This CDR3 is CASSAPSGVLNEQFF. CDR3 sequence (DNA): TGTGCCAGCAGCGCCCCTAGCGGGGTACTGAATGAGCAGTTCTTC.

CDR3: CASSLGSGFRSSYNSPLHF. The CDR3 DNA follows: TGTGCCAGCAGTTTAGGGTCAGGGTTCCGGAGCTCCTATAATTCACCCCTCCACTTT. The rearrangement uses TRBV27 and TRBJ1-6; D might be TRBD1 (5 bases). Per germline, CDR1 MNHEY and CDR2 SMNVEV (reference sequence). The CDR3 is 19 residues long. Trimming removed 2 bases at V and 0 bases at J, with 17 bases between.

The V and J genes are TRBV7-9 and TRBJ2-2, with 7 positions matching TRBD2. The CDR3 loop spans 17 amino acids. V lost 2 bases to trimming and J lost 3 bases; unmatched junction nucleotides: 9. Germline-derived CDR1 and CDR2 are SEHNR and FQNEAQ (reference sequence). This chain's CDR3 is CASSLPTPGRDTGELFF. For the CDR3, the DNA is TGTGCCAGCAGCTTACCCACCCCGGGGAGGGACACCGGGGAGCTGTTTTTT.

V usage is TRBV5-1 and J usage is TRBJ2-7; D ambiguous. Trimming took off 0 bases at V and 7 bases at J, with 14 bases between the two ends. CDR3 size: 14 residues. In germline, CDR1 is SGHRS, CDR2 YFSETQ. The CDR3 DNA is TGCGCCAGCAGCTTGGTCGGAGACGAAGATGAGCAGTACTTC. As protein: CASSLVGDEDEQYF.

This chain uses TRBV29-1 with TRBJ1-2, with 12 bases matching TRBD1. CDR3 length equals 15 residues. Germline-derived CDR1 and CDR2 are SQVTM and ANQGSEA. The V segment lost 6 bases and the J segment 2 bases; nucleotides outside the gene matches: 7. The DNA of the CDR3 is TGCAGCGTGCGGGACAGGGGGCGCCCCAACTATGGCTACACCTTC. Translating gives CSVRDRGRPNYGYTF.

The J gene is TRBJ1-2, the V gene TRBV27, with D unresolved. Germline lookup yields CDR1 MNHEY and CDR2 SMNVEV (reference sequence). This CDR3 is built from 13 residues. With 2 bases removed from V and 5 bases from J, the gap between germline ends came to 9 bases. In nucleotides, the CDR3 is TGTGCCAGCAGTTTACACGCCCTATATGGCTACACCTTC. Amino acids: CASSLHALYGYTF.

V usage is TRBV5-1 and J usage is TRBJ1-1; 10 bases agree with TRBD1. This CDR3 has 17 amino acids. Germline lookup yields CDR1 SGHRS and CDR2 YFSETQ. V lost 0 bases and J lost 2; bases outside the gene matches: 7. CDR3 bases: TGCGCCAGCAGCTTGGGTCGGGACAGGGGTGGAAACACTGAAGCTTTCTTT. This encodes CASSLGRDRGGNTEAFF.

The chain uses TRBV7-2 and TRBJ1-4, with D possibly being TRBD1 (6 bases). Deletions cut 2 bases from V and 6 bases from J, with 22 bases between. The CDR3 runs 18 residues. Germline CDR1 SGHTA, CDR2 FQGNSA. The CDR3 spells CASSLQQQTGFRYEKLFF. The CDR3 DNA follows: TGTGCCAGCAGCTTACAACAGCAAACAGGGTTCCGTTATGAAAAACTGTTTTTT.